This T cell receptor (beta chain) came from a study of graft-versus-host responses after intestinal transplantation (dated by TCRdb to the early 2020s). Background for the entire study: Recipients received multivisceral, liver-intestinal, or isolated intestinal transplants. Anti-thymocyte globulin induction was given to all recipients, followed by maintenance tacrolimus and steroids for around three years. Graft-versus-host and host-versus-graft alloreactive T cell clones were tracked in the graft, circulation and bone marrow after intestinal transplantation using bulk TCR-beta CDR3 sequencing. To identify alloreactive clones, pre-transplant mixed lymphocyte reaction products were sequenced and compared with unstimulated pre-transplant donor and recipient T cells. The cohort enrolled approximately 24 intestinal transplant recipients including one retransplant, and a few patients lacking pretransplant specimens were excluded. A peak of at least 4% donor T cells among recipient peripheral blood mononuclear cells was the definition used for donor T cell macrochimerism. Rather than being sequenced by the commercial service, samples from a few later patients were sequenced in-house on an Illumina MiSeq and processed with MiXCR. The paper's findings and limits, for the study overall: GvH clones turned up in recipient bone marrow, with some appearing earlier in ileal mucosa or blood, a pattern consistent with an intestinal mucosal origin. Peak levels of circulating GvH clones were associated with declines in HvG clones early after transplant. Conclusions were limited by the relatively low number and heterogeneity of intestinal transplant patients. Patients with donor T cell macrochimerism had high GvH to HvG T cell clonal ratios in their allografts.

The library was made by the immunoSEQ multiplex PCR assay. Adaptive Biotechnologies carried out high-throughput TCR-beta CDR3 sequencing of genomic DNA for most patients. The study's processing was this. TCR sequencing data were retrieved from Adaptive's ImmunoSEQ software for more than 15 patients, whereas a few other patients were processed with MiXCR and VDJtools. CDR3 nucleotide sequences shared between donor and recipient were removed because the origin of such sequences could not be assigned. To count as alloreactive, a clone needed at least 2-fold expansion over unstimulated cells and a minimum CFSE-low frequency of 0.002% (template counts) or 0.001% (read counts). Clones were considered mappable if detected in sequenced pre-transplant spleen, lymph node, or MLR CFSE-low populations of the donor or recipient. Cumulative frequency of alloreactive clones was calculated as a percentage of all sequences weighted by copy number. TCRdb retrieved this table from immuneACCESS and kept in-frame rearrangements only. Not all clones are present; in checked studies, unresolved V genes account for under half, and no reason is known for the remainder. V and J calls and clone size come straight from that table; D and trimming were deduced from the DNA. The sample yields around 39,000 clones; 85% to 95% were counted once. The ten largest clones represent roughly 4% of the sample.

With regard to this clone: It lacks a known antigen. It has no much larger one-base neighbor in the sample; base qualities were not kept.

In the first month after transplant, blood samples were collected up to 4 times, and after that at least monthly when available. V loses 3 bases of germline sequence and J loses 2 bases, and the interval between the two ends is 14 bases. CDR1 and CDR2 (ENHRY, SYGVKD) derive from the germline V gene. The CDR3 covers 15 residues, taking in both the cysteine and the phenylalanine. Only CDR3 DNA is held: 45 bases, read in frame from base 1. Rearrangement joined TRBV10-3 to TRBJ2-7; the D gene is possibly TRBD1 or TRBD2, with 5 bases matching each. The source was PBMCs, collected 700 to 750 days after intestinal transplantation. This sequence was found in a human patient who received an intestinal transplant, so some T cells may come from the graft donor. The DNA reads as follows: TGTGCCATCAGTGAAACTCGGGGACCCCCCTACGAGCAGTACTTC. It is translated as CAISETRGPPYEQYF.